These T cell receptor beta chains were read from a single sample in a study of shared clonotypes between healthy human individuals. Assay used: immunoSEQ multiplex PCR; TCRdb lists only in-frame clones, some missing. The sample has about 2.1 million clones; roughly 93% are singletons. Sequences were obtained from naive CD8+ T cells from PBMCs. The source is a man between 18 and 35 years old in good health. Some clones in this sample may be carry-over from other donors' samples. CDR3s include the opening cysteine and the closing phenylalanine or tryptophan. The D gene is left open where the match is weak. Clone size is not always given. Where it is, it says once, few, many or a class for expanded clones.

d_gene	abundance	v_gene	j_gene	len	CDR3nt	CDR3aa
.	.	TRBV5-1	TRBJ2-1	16	TGCGCCAGCAGCCCTGCGTCCCGCAGCTCCTACAATGAGCAGTTCTTC	CASSPASRSSYNEQFF
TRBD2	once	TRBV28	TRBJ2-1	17	TGTGCCAGCAGTCCCCTCGCGGGAGGGTCCTCCTACAATGAGCAGTTCTTC	CASSPLAGGSSYNEQFF
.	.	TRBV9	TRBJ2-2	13	TGTGCCAGCACCGGACTGTTTTCCGGGGAGCTGTTTTTT	CASTGLFSGELFF
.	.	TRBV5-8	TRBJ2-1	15	TGTGCCAGCAGCCTCAAGGGGGACCTACGCGGTGAGCAGTTCTTC	CASSLKGDLRGEQFF
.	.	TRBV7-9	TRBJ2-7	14	TGTGCCAGCAGCTTAGGGTCGGCGGACTACGAGCAGTACTTC	CASSLGSADYEQYF
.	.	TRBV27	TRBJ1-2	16	TGTGCCAGCACCCCAACCCCGGGGAGGGCCTACTATGGCTACACCTTC	CASTPTPGRAYYGYTF
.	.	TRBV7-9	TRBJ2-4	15	TGTGCCAGCAGCCCACCCCGGGAATTTGGAAACATTCAGTACTTC	CASSPPREFGNIQYF
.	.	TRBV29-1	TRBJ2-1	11	TGCAGCGCCACGCCAGGGTTTGAGCAGTTCTTC	CSATPGFEQFF
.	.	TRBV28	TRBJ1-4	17	TGTGCCAGCAGTTCCTTCACCGGGGATTCAACTAATGAAAAACTGTTTTTT	CASSSFTGDSTNEKLFF
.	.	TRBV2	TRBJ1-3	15	TGTGCCAGCGGGGTAAGCGGGAGGTTACAGGACACCATATATTTT	CASGVSGRLQDTIYF
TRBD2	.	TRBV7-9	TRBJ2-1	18	TGTGCCAGCAGCTTAAGACGACGGGGACTAGAAGTATGGAATGAGCAGTTCTTC	CASSLRRRGLEVWNEQFF
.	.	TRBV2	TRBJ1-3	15	TGTGCCAGCAGTGAATATCAGGCCTCTGGAAACACCATATATTTT	CASSEYQASGNTIYF
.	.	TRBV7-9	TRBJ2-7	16	TGTGCCAGCAGCTTACGTAAAAACGGAAACCCCTACGAGCAGTACTTC	CASSLRKNGNPYEQYF
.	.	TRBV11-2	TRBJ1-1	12	TGTGCCAGCAGCCGCGGAGGCGCTGAAGCTTTCTTT	CASSRGGAEAFF
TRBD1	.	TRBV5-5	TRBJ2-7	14	TGTGCCAGCAGCCCGGGGGACAGGGAATACGAGCAGTACTTC	CASSPGDREYEQYF
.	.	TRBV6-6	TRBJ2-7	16	TGTGCCAGCAGTTACTCTTCCGGAGACACTTTCTACGAGCAGTACTTC	CASSYSSGDTFYEQYF
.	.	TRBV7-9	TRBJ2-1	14	TGTGCCAGCAGCTTAACGGGAGAAGAGAGTGAGCAGTTCTTC	CASSLTGEESEQFF
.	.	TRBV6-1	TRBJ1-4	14	TGTGCCAGCAGTGAGCGGCAGTATAATGAAAAACTGTTTTTT	CASSERQYNEKLFF
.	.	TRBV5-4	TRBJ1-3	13	TGTGCCAGCAGCTTGAGAGGGGACAACACCATATATTTT	CASSLRGDNTIYF
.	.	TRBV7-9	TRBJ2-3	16	TGTGCCAGCAGCTTAAAGGGAATAGCGGCCACAGATACGCAGTATTTT	CASSLKGIAATDTQYF
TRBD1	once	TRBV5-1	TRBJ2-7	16	TGCGCCAGCAGCTTGGGTCTCGGGACAGTTATCAACGAGCAGTACTTC	CASSLGLGTVINEQYF
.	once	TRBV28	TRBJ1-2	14	TGTGCCAGCAGTTTAGGACCCTCAGGCTATGGCTACACCTTC	CASSLGPSGYGYTF
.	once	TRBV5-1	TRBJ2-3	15	TGCGCCAGCAGCTTAATACCCGGGAGAGACGATACGCAGTATTTT	CASSLIPGRDDTQYF
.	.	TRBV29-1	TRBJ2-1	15	TGCAGCGTCGATTTCCGGGCCCAGGGGTACAATGAGCAGTTCTTC	CSVDFRAQGYNEQFF
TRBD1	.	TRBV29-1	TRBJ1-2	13	TGCAGCGTTGAAAAGGGGACAGGGGGCGGCTACACCTTC	CSVEKGTGGGYTF
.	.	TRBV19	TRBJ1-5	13	TGTGCCAGTAGTCTAGGACCAAATCAGCCCCAGCATTTT	CASSLGPNQPQHF
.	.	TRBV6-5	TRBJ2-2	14	TGTGCCAGCAGTGGGACTCGGAGGACCGGGGAGCTGTTTTTT	CASSGTRRTGELFF
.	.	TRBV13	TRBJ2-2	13	TGTGCCAGCAGCTGGAGAGGCACCGGGGAGCTGTTTTTT	CASSWRGTGELFF
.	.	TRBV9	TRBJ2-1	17	TGTGCCAGCAGCGCCACCATGGTAGTCGGCTTATGGAATGAGCAGTTCTTC	CASSATMVVGLWNEQFF
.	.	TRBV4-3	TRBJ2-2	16	TGCGCCAGCAGCCAAGAATGGGTAGCGCGCACCGGGGAGCTGTTTTTT	CASSQEWVARTGELFF
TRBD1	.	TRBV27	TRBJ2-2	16	TGTGCCAGCCGTAAACCGGGACAGGGGAATCCCGGGGAGCTGTTTTTT	CASRKPGQGNPGELFF
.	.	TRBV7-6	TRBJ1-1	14	TGTGCCAGCAGCTTAGCTTTGGGAGGGACTGAAGCTTTCTTT	CASSLALGGTEAFF
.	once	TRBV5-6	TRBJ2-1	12	TGTGCCAGCAGCTTGATGTACAATGAGCAGTTCTTC	CASSLMYNEQFF
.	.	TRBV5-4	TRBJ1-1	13	TGTGCCAGCAGCTTGGCGGACGGAACTGAAGCTTTCTTT	CASSLADGTEAFF
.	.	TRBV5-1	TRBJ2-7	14	TGCGCCAGCAGCCTGTCAGGGTTCTGGAACGAGCAGTACTTC	CASSLSGFWNEQYF
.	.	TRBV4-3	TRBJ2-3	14	TGCGCCAGCAGCCAAGTTATGGCGTTGGATACGCAGTATTTT	CASSQVMALDTQYF
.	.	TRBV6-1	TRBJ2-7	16	TGTGCCAGCAGTGAGGGTCCAAAGGGTTCGGGCTACGAGCAGTACTTC	CASSEGPKGSGYEQYF
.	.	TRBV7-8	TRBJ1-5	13	TGTGCCAGCAGCTTTGAGGGTAATCAGCCCCAGCATTTT	CASSFEGNQPQHF
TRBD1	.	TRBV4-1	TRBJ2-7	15	TGCGCCAGCAGCCAACCCGGGACAGGGTTTCTCGAGCAGTACTTC	CASSQPGTGFLEQYF
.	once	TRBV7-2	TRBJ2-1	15	TGTGCTAGCAGCTTAAGGTCCGGGGCCTACAATGAGCAGTTCTTC	CASSLRSGAYNEQFF
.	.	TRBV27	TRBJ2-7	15	TGTGCCAGCAGCTTTTTCGGGACAACCGGGTACGAGCAGTACTTC	CASSFFGTTGYEQYF
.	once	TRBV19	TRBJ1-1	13	TGTGCCAGTAGTACGTCAATGAACACTGAAGCTTTCTTT	CASSTSMNTEAFF
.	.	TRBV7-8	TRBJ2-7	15	TGTGCCAGCAGCTTAGCCAGGGAAAGCTCCTACGAGCAGTACTTC	CASSLARESSYEQYF
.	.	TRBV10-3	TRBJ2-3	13	TGTGCCATCAGTGAGTTGCCCACAGATACGCAGTATTTT	CAISELPTDTQYF